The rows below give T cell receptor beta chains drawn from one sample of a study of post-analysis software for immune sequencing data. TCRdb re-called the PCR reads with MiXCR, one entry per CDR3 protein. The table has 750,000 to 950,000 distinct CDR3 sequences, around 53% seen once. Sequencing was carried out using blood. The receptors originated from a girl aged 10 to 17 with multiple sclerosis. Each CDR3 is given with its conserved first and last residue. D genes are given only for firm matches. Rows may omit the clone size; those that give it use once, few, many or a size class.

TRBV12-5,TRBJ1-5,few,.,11,CASGRGEPQHF,TGTGCTAGTGGTCGAGGGGAGCCCCAGCATTTT
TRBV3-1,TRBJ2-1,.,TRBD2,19,CASSQDPLAGGSSYNEQFF,TGTGCCAGCAGCCAAGATCCACTAGCGGGGGGAAGCTCCTACAATGAGCAGTTCTTC
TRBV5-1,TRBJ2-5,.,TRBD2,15,CASSLAAGVEETQYF,TGCGCCAGCAGCTTGGCTGCGGGAGTGGAAGAGACCCAGTACTTC
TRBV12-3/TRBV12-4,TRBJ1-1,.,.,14,CASSPGLVVTEAFF,TGTGCCAGCAGTCCTGGGCTTGTTGTCACTGAAGCTTTCTTT
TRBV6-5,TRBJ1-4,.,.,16,CASSYSLGAPNEKLFF,TGTGCCAGCAGTTACTCCCTCGGGGCCCCTAATGAAAAACTGTTTTTT
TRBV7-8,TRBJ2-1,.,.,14,CACTLGLQSDHKFF,TGTGCCTGCACCCTGGGGCTCCAATCAGATCATAAGTTCTTC
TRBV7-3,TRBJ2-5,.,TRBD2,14,CASSSLGTSATQYF,TGTGCCAGCAGCTCACTCGGGACTAGCGCGACCCAGTACTTC
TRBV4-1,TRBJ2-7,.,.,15,CASSQDTQGYYEQYF,TGCGCCAGCAGCCAAGATACACAGGGATACTACGAGCAGTACTTC
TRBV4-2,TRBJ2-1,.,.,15,CASSPSGWNENEQFF,TGTGCCAGCAGCCCAAGCGGTTGGAATGAGAATGAGCAGTTCTTC
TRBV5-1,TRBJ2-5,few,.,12,CASSLSASTQYF,TGCGCCAGCAGCTTATCGGCTAGTACCCAGTACTTC
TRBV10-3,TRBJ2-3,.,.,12,CAISGRETTQYF,TGTGCCATCAGTGGTAGAGAGACTACGCAGTATTTT
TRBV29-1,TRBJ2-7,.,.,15,CSVEDPRGPGNEQYF,TGCAGCGTTGAAGATCCGAGGGGCCCGGGGAATGAGCAGTACTTC
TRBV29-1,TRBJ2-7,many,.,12,CSVEQGSYEQYF,TGCAGCGTTGAGCAGGGATCCTACGAGCAGTACTTC
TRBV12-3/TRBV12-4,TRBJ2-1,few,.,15,CASGGLIGELHEQFF,TGTGCCAGCGGCGGATTAATCGGCGAACTCCATGAGCAGTTCTTC
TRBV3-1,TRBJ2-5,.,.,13,CASSHPAQETQYF,TGTGCCAGCAGCCACCCAGCACAAGAGACCCAGTACTTC
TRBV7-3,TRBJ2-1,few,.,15,CASSLTGIFNNEQFF,TGTGCCAGCAGCTTAACCGGCATATTTAACAATGAGCAGTTCTTC
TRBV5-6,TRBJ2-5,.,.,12,CASSTFPETQYF,TGTGCCAGCAGCACGTTTCCGGAGACCCAGTACTTC
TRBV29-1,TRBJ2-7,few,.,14,CSVELGRGAYEQYF,TGCAGCGTTGAATTGGGTCGTGGGGCCTACGAGCAGTACTTC
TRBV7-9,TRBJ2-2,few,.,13,CASSLAETGELFF,TGTGCCAGCAGCTTAGCGGAGACCGGGGAGCTGTTTTTT
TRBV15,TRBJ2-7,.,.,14,CATSRDPSFYEQYF,TGTGCCACCAGCAGAGATCCCAGCTTTTACGAGCAGTACTTC
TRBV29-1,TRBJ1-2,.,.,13,CSVGGGGSYGYTF,TGCAGCGTGGGGGGAGGAGGTAGCTATGGCTACACCTTC
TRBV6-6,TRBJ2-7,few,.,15,CASSYSSSTSYEQYF,TGTGCCAGCAGTTACTCCTCATCCACCTCCTACGAGCAGTACTTC
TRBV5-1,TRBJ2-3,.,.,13,CASSQFPTDTQYF,TGCGCCAGCAGTCAATTCCCCACAGATACGCAGTATTTT
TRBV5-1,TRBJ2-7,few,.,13,CASSSDRTDEQYF,TGCGCCAGCAGCAGCGACAGAACGGACGAGCAGTACTTC
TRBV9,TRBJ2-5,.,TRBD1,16,CASSAQPSGGEETQYF,TGTGCCAGCAGCGCGCAACCCTCAGGGGGAGAAGAGACCCAGTACTTC
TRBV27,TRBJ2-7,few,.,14,CASSFRDNSYEQYF,TGTGCCAGCAGTTTCCGGGACAACTCCTACGAGCAGTACTTC
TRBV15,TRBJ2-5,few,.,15,CATSRDWAGQETQYF,TGTGCCACCAGCAGAGATTGGGCCGGTCAAGAGACCCAGTACTTC
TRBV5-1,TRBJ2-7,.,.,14,CASSPGFGVGEQYF,TGCGCCAGCTCCCCGGGATTCGGAGTGGGCGAGCAGTACTTC
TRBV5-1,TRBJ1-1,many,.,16,CASSLYFLGGNTEAFF,TGCGCCAGCAGCTTGTACTTCCTAGGGGGGAACACTGAAGCTTTCTTT
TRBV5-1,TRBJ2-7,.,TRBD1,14,CASSSGQGNYEQYF,TGCGCCAGCAGCTCGGGACAGGGGAACTACGAGCAGTACTTC
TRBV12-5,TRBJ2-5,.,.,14,CASGSRTLGETQYF,TGTGCTAGTGGTTCCAGGACCCTTGGGGAGACCCAGTACTTC
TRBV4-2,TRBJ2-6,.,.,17,CASSQESKAAGANVLTF,TGTGCCAGCAGCCAAGAGTCAAAGGCTGCTGGGGCCAACGTCCTGACTTTC
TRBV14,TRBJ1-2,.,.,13,CASSHRPNYGYTF,TGTGCCAGCAGCCACCGACCTAACTATGGCTACACCTTC
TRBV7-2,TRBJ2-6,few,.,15,CASSQVEPGANVLTF,TGTGCCAGCAGCCAGGTAGAACCTGGGGCCAACGTCCTGACTTTC
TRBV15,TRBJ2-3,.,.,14,CATSRVSRTDTQYF,TGTGCCACCAGCAGAGTCAGCCGCACAGATACGCAGTATTTT
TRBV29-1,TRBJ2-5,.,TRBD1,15,CSVFGGQGNQETQYF,TGCAGCGTTTTCGGGGGACAGGGGAACCAAGAGACCCAGTACTTC
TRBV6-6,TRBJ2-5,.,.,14,CASSYRQVPETQYF,TGTGCCAGCAGTTACCGACAGGTTCCGGAGACCCAGTACTTC
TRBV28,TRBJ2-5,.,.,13,CASGLARFETQYF,TGTGCCAGCGGGCTGGCTCGCTTCGAGACCCAGTACTTC
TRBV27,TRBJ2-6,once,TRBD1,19,CASSLVVGTGNLGASVLTF,TGTGCCAGCAGTTTAGTCGTTGGGACAGGGAACCTCGGGGCCAGCGTCCTGACTTTC
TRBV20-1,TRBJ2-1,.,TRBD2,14,CSAPTSGSYNEQFF,TGCAGTGCCCCGACTAGCGGGAGTTACAATGAGCAGTTCTTC
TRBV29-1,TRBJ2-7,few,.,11,CSVEQGSQQYF,TGCAGCGTTGAACAGGGGTCACAGCAGTACTTC
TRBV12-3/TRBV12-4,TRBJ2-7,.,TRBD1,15,CASSLIGTGTGEQYF,TGTGCCAGCAGTTTAATCGGGACAGGGACGGGCGAGCAGTACTTC
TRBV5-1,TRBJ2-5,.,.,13,CASSLDTRETQYF,TGCGCCAGCAGCTTAGACACCCGGGAGACCCAGTACTTC